These 17 T cell receptor beta chains came from one sample sequenced in a study of T-cell reconstitution after alpha-beta-depleted transplantation in children. Unique molecular identifiers tagged the TCRbeta library. MiXCR was run by TCRdb on the PCR reads, yielding one entry per CDR3 protein. The table includes approximately 1,000,000 distinct CDR3 sequences, 25% to 35% detected once. Sequenced material: PBMCs, mostly from graft donor cells, taken 360 days after TCRalphabeta/CD19-depleted stem cell transplant. The receptor set was obtained from a boy under two years old who had a stem cell transplant for SCID, so the T cells may come from the graft donor.

The sample holds a few counts of this clonotype. The chain links TRBV4-1 to TRBJ2-7; 9 bases match TRBD1. Per germline, CDR1 MGHRA and CDR2 YSYEKL. CDR3 size: 15 residues. Trimming took 5 bases from V and 3 from J; bases not matched to a gene: 8. The CDR3 coding sequence is TGCGCCAGCAGCTCACGGACAGGGGCACTCTACGAGCAGTACTTC. Its translation: CASSSRTGALYEQYF.

This chain uses TRBV5-1 with TRBJ2-1; unclear D gene. Germline V gives CDR1 SGHRS, CDR2 YFSETQ. Trimming took 1 base from V and 4 from J, leaving 21 bases between them. The length of the CDR3 is 18 residues. Written as DNA, the CDR3 is TGCGCCAGCAGCTTGTCGAGCCCCAGCAGCGCCAAATACAATGAGCAGTTCTTC. It is translated as CASSLSSPSSAKYNEQFF.

This chain connects TRBV18 to TRBJ1-2, with a weak D call TRBD1 (5 bases). The CDR3 runs 13 residues. V lost 6 bases to trimming and J lost 8 bases, with 16 bases between them. Per the germline V gene, CDR1 is KGHSH and CDR2 is LQKENI. The CDR3 is CASSDDRGGGYTF. CDR3 bases: TGTGCCAGCTCGGACGATAGGGGAGGCGGCTACACCTTC.

The gene calls are TRBV4-1 and TRBJ2-1, with a weak D call TRBD2 (6 bases). This CDR3 contains 18 residues. V was pared by 0 bases and J by 4 bases, with 19 bases between. Germline-derived CDR1 and CDR2 are MGHRA and YSYEKL. This CDR3 reads CASSQEGEETEGYNEQFF. CDR3 in DNA: TGCGCCAGCAGCCAAGAAGGTGAGGAGACGGAGGGTTACAATGAGCAGTTCTTC.

This clonotype has ten or more counts. The chain has TRBV12-5 and TRBJ2-3, with D possibly being TRBD1 (5 bases). V lost 6 bases and J lost 0, with 25 bases in between. The CDR3 length is 19 residues. The V gene's germline CDR1 is LGHNT and CDR2 FRNRAP. The CDR3 is CASGNNYSRGLPSTDTQYF. As DNA, the CDR3 is TGTGCTAGTGGCAACAACTATTCTAGGGGTCTGCCTAGCACAGATACGCAGTATTTT.

This clonotype was seen at least ten times. V usage is TRBV6-2 or TRBV6-3 and J usage is TRBJ1-1; no definite D call. Germline V gene data show CDR1 as MNHEY and CDR2 as SVGEGT. The CDR3 has 15 amino acids. V shed 7 bases and J shed 1 base, with 16 bases lying between them. In nucleotides, the CDR3 is TGTGCCAGCAATCCGCATGTGGGAACGAACACTGAAGCTTTCTTT. Translating gives CASNPHVGTNTEAFF.

This clonotype was detected a few times. This rearrangement joins TRBV12-3 or TRBV12-4 to TRBJ1-3; D is unclear. V dropped 6 bases and J dropped 6 bases, with 6 bases sitting between them. This CDR3 is 11 amino acids long. CDR3 in amino acids: CASSFPNTIYF. For the CDR3, the DNA is TGTGCCAGCAGCTTCCCAAACACCATATATTTT.

The genes are TRBV2 and TRBJ1-5; D uncertain. The CDR3 sequence is 15 residues long. Germline V CDR1 and CDR2: SNHLY, FYNNEI. V was clipped by 2 bases and J by 7 bases, with 15 bases between them. CDR3 DNA: TGTGCCAGCAGTGAACGGTTGCGGGGAATACAGCCCCAGCATTTT. This gives the protein CASSERLRGIQPQHF.

This clonotype was seen a few times. The chain couples TRBV12-3 or TRBV12-4 to TRBJ2-3, with no clear D. V lost 1 base and J 4 bases, leaving 15 bases between the germline ends. There are 16 residues in the CDR3. The CDR3, as DNA: TGTGCCAGCAGTTTAGTAGGTATAAGGCTAGCAGATACGCAGTATTTT. It encodes CASSLVGIRLADTQYF.

V usage is TRBV9 and J usage is TRBJ2-2, with D possibly being TRBD2 (5 bases). V was clipped by 4 bases and J by 1 base, with 5 bases between them. CDR1 SGDLS and CDR2 YYNGEE come from the germline V gene. The CDR3 totals 13 residues. The CDR3 nucleotides read TGTGCCAGCAGCCGGGAGAACACCGGGGAGCTGTTTTTT. The encoded protein is CASSRENTGELFF.

This chain uses TRBV4-2 with TRBJ1-2; TRBD1 aligns across 8 bases. Germline CDR1 and CDR2: LGHNA and YNFKEQ. The CDR3 contains 15 residues. V lost 4 bases and J lost 4; bases outside the gene matches: 8. This chain's CDR3 is CASSPWTGRGYGYTF. The CDR3 DNA follows: TGTGCCAGCAGCCCATGGACAGGGAGGGGCTATGGCTACACCTTC.

The chain carries TRBV7-9 and TRBJ2-7; the D is unclear. Germline V gene sequence: CDR1 SEHNR, CDR2 FQNEAQ (reference sequence). This CDR3 spans 13 amino acids. V dropped 4 bases and J dropped 2 bases, with 9 bases sitting between them. Here the CDR3 reads CASSSGPTYEQYF. The DNA of the CDR3 is TGTGCCAGCAGCTCCGGCCCCACCTACGAGCAGTACTTC.

There are a few counts of this clonotype. The chain links TRBV28 to TRBJ2-3, with D unresolved. V was pared by 2 bases and J by 0 bases, with 18 bases between. Germline CDR1 and CDR2: MDHEN and SYDVKM. The CDR3 is made up of 18 amino acids. CDR3 bases: TGTGCCAGCAGTTTAAACCCGACGGCAGAGCCTAGCACAGATACGCAGTATTTT. Its protein product is CASSLNPTAEPSTDTQYF.

J is TRBJ2-7 and V is TRBV6-1; D is unresolved. Germline CDR1 and CDR2: MNHNS and SASEGT. This CDR3 has 11 residues. Trimming stripped 3 bases from V and 5 bases from J, with 5 bases between. The DNA of the CDR3 is TGTGCCAGCAGTGATTGGGACGAGCAGTACTTC. This encodes CASSDWDEQYF.

The chain couples TRBV27 to TRBJ2-1; perhaps TRBD2 as D (7 bases). V was cut by 8 bases and J by 2 bases, with 16 bases left in between. The CDR3 covers 15 residues. CDR1 MNHEY and CDR2 SMNVEV come from the germline V gene (reference sequence). The DNA for the CDR3 is TGTGCCAGCTTCTCGGCGGGGGCCACCTACAATGAGCAGTTCTTC. Its protein product is CASFSAGATYNEQFF.

The chain employs TRBV20-1 and TRBJ2-3, with 11 positions matching TRBD2. The V segment lost 6 bases and the J segment 0 bases; nucleotides outside the gene matches: 8. Germline CDR1 DFQATT, CDR2 SNEGSKA (reference sequence). The CDR3 runs to 16 residues. CDR3 amino acids: CSAGKTSGASTDTQYF. In DNA form, the CDR3 reads TGCAGTGCCGGTAAGACTAGCGGGGCGAGCACAGATACGCAGTATTTT.

This clonotype was seen a handful of times. The V and J genes are TRBV15 and TRBJ2-1, with 9 bases aligning to TRBD2. After removal of 1 base from V and 6 bases from J, the junction contained 4 bases not matched to a gene. The CDR3 spans 15 residues. Germline V lookup: CDR1 LNHNV, CDR2 YYDKDF (reference sequence). CDR3 in amino acids: CATSRGLADGNEQFF. DNA of the CDR3: TGTGCCACCAGCAGAGGACTAGCGGATGGCAATGAGCAGTTCTTC. Based on the CDR3 plus reference TRBV15 and TRBJ2-1, the full variable domain is DAMVIQNPRYQVTQFGKPVTLSCSQTLNHNVMYWYQQKSSQAPKLLFHYYDKDFNNEADTPDNFQSRRPNTSFCFLDIRSPGLGDTAMYLCATSRGLADGNEQFFGPGTRLTVL.